This T cell receptor beta chain was recovered during a study of T cell responses to AZD1222 COVID-19 vaccine. General observations from the study: None of the repertoires were sampled until the peak T cell response had passed. Spike-specific TCR depth and breadth grew after two AZD1222 doses. Targets within unmutated variant regions were reportedly found for nearly half of spike-specific TCRs. The span of vaccine-associated CD4 TCRs extended across spike, with dominance at 160-218 and 743-854.

About this clone itself: The target antigen is unknown.

Germline V gene data show CDR1 as ENHRY and CDR2 as SYGVKD. This CDR3 region has 14 residues. V lost 3 bases and J lost 7, with 16 bases in between. TCRdb keeps only in-frame clones here, not all; method: immunoSEQ multiplex PCR. The sample has about 150,000 clones; almost 85% are singletons. The receptor's source is an adult who received the MenACWY meningococcal vaccine as a control. Sequencing used peripheral blood, obtained 28 days after the second dose of the MenACWY control vaccine. The chain carries TRBV10-3 and TRBJ2-7; D may be TRBD1 (5 bases). CDR3 residues: CAISEGVRAGEQYV. CDR3 coding DNA: TGTGCCATCAGTGAAGGGGTCAGGGCAGGAGAGCAGTACGTC.